This passage covers 4 T cell receptor beta chains from one sample sequenced in a study of CD8 T cells in ankylosing spondylitis. One entry per CDR3 protein results from TCRdb running MiXCR on the 5' RACE reads. This sample has fewer than 400,000 distinct CDR3 sequences, with more than 20% found just once. No antigen is known for these receptors. Study outcomes and limitations: Made up of eight highly homologous variants, a TCR beta motif appeared characteristic of ankylosing spondylitis blood.

The sequencing input was blood, either unsorted or a sorted T cell fraction (not recorded which). The receptor set was obtained from a male donor with ankylosing spondylitis.

The sample holds a few counts of this clonotype. The CDR3 region has the DNA TGCAGTGCTCAAGGGACAAGGGGTAGGGGTTCACCCCTCCACTTT. Protein product: CSAQGTRGRGSPLHF. The chain employs TRBV20-1 and TRBJ1-6, with D possibly TRBD1 on 6 matching bases. CDR3 length equals 15 residues. CDR1 is DFQATT, CDR2 SNEGSKA, per germline (reference sequence). With 5 bases removed from V and 9 bases from J, the gap between germline ends came to 20 bases.

The sample holds a few counts of this clonotype. This rearrangement joins TRBV27 to TRBJ2-1; D is undetermined. The CDR3 extends over 14 amino acids. With 5 bases removed from V and 5 bases from J, the gap between germline ends came to 13 bases. The germline V gene has CDR1 MNHEY and CDR2 SMNVEV (reference sequence). The chain's CDR3 is CASSRRVTDNEQFF. CDR3 sequence (DNA): TGTGCCAGCAGTCGCCGGGTCACTGACAATGAGCAGTTCTTC.

This clonotype was counted between two and nine times. CDR3 nucleotides: TGTGCCAGCAGCCAAAGACGGGGGAGGGGAGAGACCCAGTACTTC. Amino acids: CASSQRRGRGETQYF. The chain has TRBV7-9 and TRBJ2-5, with 7 nucleotides matching TRBD2. The V gene's germline CDR1 is SEHNR and CDR2 FQNEAQ (reference sequence). CDR3 length: 15 residues. V was pared by 5 bases and J by 4 bases, with 10 bases of the junction left unmatched.

This chain uses TRBV10-3 with TRBJ2-5; D is possibly TRBD2 (6 bases). CDR1 is ENHRY and CDR2 is SYGVKD in the germline V gene. Trimming removed 6 bases at V and 5 bases at J, with 22 bases between. CDR3 size: 16 residues. CDR3 coding DNA: TGTGCCATCAGGGGTTCTGCTGGAGGGATTTGGGAGACCCAGTACTTC. It translates to CAIRGSAGGIWETQYF.